What follows describes a single T cell receptor beta chain. CDR3 size: 15 residues. The germline V gene encodes CDR1 MNHEY and CDR2 SVGAGI. The V gene lost 6 bases and the J gene lost 3 bases, with 18 bases spanning the gap. This specimen belongs to a study of blood T cell repertoires in COVID-19. Sequencing was performed with immunoSEQ multiplex PCR; in TCRdb, only in-frame clones are kept and a portion is missing. The table has 180,000 or so clones, 89% seen once; the top ten hold approximately 6.7%. This receptor was taken from a man in his forties with acute or convalescent COVID-19. The chain couples TRBV6-5 to TRBJ2-7; D perhaps matches TRBD1 (6 bases). Sequencing input: peripheral blood. In DNA, the CDR3 is TGTGCCAGCAGGGCCGGGACACTCAACGTCTACGAGCAGTACTTC. Protein product: CASRAGTLNVYEQYF.